The clone carrying this T cell receptor (beta chain) was seen just once. Its cognate antigen is unknown. The CDR3 extends over 19 amino acids. V was pared by 4 bases and J by 0 bases, with 19 bases between. Germline V gene lookup returns CDR1 SEHNR and CDR2 FQNEAQ (reference sequence). This entry belongs to a study of cytomegalovirus exposure and HLA in healthy donors. General study findings and limits: The authors listed 164 TCR beta chains as cytomegalovirus-associated. Sequencing likely produced, as an artifact, a cluster of highly shared sequence variants.

The study ran its PCR with 60 Vbeta and 13 Jbeta primers. TCRdb keeps only in-frame clones here, not all; method: immunoSEQ multiplex PCR. The sample has 150,000 to 200,000 clones, around three quarters seen once; the top ten hold approximately 2.8%. The TCR comes from a male donor in good health and CMV-seronegative. The sequenced material came from PBMCs. The chain combines TRBV7-9 with TRBJ2-6, with a possible D match to TRBD1 (5 bases). CDR3 loop: CASSSWGRLKASGANVLTF. Here the CDR3 DNA reads TGTGCCAGCAGCTCCTGGGGCCGACTTAAGGCCTCTGGGGCCAACGTCCTGACTTTC.